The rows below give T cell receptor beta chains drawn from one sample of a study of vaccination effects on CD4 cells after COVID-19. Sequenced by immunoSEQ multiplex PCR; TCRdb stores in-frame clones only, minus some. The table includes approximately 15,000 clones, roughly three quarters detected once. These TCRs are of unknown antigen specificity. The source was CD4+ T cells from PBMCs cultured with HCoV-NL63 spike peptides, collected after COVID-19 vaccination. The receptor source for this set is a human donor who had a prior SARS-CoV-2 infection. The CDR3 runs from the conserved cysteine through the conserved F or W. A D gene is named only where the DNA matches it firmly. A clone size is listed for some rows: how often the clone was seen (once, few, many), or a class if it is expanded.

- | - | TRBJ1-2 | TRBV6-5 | CASRLDRWHGYTF | TGTGCCAGCAGACTTGACAGGTGGCATGGCTACACCTTC
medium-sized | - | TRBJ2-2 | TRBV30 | CACRPGSKNTGELFF | TGTGCCTGTCGACCGGGGTCTAAGAACACCGGGGAGCTGTTTTTT
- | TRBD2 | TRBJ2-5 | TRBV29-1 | CSVSARLAETQYF | TGCAGCGTTTCAGCGCGACTAGCGGAGACCCAGTACTTC
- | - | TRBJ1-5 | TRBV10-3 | CAISEWGGNQPQHF | TGTGCCATCAGTGAATGGGGGGGGAATCAGCCCCAGCATTTT
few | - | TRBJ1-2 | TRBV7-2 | CASSPGAHGGYTF | TGTGCCAGCAGCCCCGGGGCGCACGGAGGCTACACCTTC
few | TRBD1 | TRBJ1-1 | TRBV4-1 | CASSQDFGTGGNTEAFF | TGCGCCAGCAGCCAAGATTTCGGGACAGGGGGGAACACTGAAGCTTTCTTT
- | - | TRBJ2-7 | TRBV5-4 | CASSDPGGAPSSYEQYF | TGTGCCAGCAGCGACCCCGGGGGAGCCCCAAGCTCCTACGAGCAGTACTTC
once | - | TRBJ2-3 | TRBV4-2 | CASSQRLQLGYSTDTQYF | TGTGCCAGCAGCCAGCGATTACAATTGGGGTATAGCACAGATACGCAGTATTTT
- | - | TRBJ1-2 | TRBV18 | CASSREGGGYGYTF | TGTGCCAGCTCACGGGAAGGCGGGGGCTATGGCTACACCTTC
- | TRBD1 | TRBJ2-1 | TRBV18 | CASSLQGLGNEQFF | TGTGCCAGCTCACTACAGGGGTTGGGGAATGAGCAGTTCTTC
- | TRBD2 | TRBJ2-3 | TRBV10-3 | CAISGAGGLTDTQYF | TGTGCCATCAGTGGAGCGGGGGGTCTCACAGATACGCAGTATTTT
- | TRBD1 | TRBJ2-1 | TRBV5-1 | CASSSMEDRAGEQFF | TGCGCCAGCAGCTCGATGGAGGACAGGGCTGGTGAGCAGTTCTTC
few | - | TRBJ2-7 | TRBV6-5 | CASSYSRTFYEQYF | TGTGCCAGCAGTTACTCGCGGACTTTCTACGAGCAGTACTTC
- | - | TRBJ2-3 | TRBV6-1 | CASSELGGYTDTQYF | TGTGCCAGCAGTGAACTTGGCGGGTACACAGATACGCAGTATTTT
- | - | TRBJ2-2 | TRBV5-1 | CASSGRENTGELFF | TGCGCCAGCAGCGGGAGAGAGAACACCGGGGAGCTGTTTTTT
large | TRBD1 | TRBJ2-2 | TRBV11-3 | CASSSGTVLGELFF | TGTGCCAGCAGCTCGGGGACAGTCTTGGGGGAGCTGTTTTTT
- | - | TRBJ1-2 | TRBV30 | CAWSVGLGRGYTF | TGTGCCTGGAGTGTCGGGCTTGGCAGAGGATACACCTTC
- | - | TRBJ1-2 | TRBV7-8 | CASSIAGLMGGGYTF | TGTGCCAGCAGCATAGCGGGACTGATGGGGGGTGGCTACACCTTC
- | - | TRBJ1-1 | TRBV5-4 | CASSSAGRRAEAFF | TGTGCCAGCAGTTCGGCCGGGAGGCGGGCTGAAGCTTTCTTT
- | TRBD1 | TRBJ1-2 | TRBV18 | CASSPGQRYGYTF | TGTGCCAGCTCACCGGGACAGAGATATGGCTACACCTTC
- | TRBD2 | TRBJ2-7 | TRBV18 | CASSGTSGSYEQYF | TGTGCCAGCTCAGGGACTAGCGGCTCCTACGAGCAGTACTTC
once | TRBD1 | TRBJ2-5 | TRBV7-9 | CASSSLWGTGGQEETQYF | TGTGCCAGCAGCTCCCTTTGGGGGACAGGGGGTCAGGAAGAGACCCAGTACTTC
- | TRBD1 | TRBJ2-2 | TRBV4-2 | CASSQSGTGANTGELFF | TGTGCCAGCAGCCAATCCGGGACAGGGGCGAACACCGGGGAGCTGTTTTTT
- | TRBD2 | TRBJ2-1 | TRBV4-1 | CASSHLGLPNNEQFF | TGCGCCAGCAGCCACCTGGGACTACCAAACAATGAGCAGTTCTTC
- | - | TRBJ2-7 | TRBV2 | CATGFSDHSYEQYF | TGTGCCACCGGATTTAGCGACCACTCCTACGAGCAGTACTTC
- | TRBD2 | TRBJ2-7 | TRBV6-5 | CASGWGGSSYEQYF | TGTGCCAGCGGGTGGGGGGGGAGCTCCTACGAGCAGTACTTC
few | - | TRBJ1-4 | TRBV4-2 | CASSQEGSLVGRGEKLFF | TGTGCCAGCAGCCAAGAAGGGAGTTTGGTGGGACGAGGTGAAAAACTGTTTTTT
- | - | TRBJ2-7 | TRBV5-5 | CASSLGGRVSYEQYF | TGTGCCAGCAGCCTCGGGGGACGTGTGTCCTACGAGCAGTACTTC
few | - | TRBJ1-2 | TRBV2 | CASSVQGIYGYTF | TGTGCCAGCAGTGTTCAGGGGATCTATGGCTACACCTTC
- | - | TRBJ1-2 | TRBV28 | CASSFSTASRGYTF | TGTGCCAGCAGTTTCTCGACAGCTTCGCGGGGCTACACCTTC
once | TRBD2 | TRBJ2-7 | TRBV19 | CASSDGTSGGPTYEQYF | TGTGCCAGTAGCGACGGGACTAGCGGGGGGCCCACCTACGAGCAGTACTTC
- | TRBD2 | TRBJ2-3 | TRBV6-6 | CASSPPPQRGGTDTQYF | TGTGCCAGCAGTCCTCCTCCCCAGCGGGGGGGGACAGATACGCAGTATTTT
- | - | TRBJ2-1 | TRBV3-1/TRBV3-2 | CASSGRGTSGNEQFF | TGTGCCAGCAGCGGACGGGGGACATCTGGCAATGAGCAGTTCTTC
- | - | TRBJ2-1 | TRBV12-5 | CASGLSGGREQFF | TGTGCTAGTGGTTTGTCGGGGGGCCGGGAGCAGTTCTTC
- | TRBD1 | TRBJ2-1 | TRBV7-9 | CASSLPGQGAYNEQFF | TGTGCCAGCAGCTTACCGGGACAGGGTGCTTACAATGAGCAGTTCTTC
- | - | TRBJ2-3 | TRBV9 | CASSVVGSRSDTQYF | TGTGCCAGCAGCGTAGTCGGGAGTCGGTCAGATACGCAGTATTTT
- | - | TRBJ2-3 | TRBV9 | CASSVGSLFTDTQYF | TGTGCCAGCAGCGTAGGTTCCTTATTCACAGATACGCAGTATTTT
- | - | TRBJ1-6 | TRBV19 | CASSIGGNSPLHF | TGTGCCAGTAGTATTGGGGGTAATTCACCCCTCCACTTT
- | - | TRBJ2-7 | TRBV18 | CASSTDSSYEQYF | TGTGCCAGCTCAACGGACAGCTCCTACGAGCAGTACTTC
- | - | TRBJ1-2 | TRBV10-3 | CAISPSFTDSYGYTF | TGTGCCATCAGTCCTTCCTTCACCGACAGCTATGGCTACACCTTC
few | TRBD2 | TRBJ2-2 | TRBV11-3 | CASSLDGGRNTGELFF | TGTGCCAGCAGCTTAGACGGCGGGAGGAACACCGGGGAGCTGTTTTTT
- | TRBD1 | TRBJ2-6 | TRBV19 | CASSPQKDRVTGANVLTF | TGTGCCAGTAGTCCGCAGAAGGACAGGGTCACTGGGGCCAACGTCCTGACTTTC
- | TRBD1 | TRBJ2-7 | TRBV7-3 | CASSPTPGTGVEQYF | TGTGCCAGCAGCCCCACACCCGGGACAGGAGTCGAGCAGTACTTC
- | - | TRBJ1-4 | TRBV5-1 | CASSLDGGLSTNEKLFF | TGCGCCAGCAGCTTGGATGGGGGGCTTTCAACTAATGAAAAACTGTTTTTT
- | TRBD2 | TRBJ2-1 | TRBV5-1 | CASSSPGGDYNEQFF | TGCGCCAGCAGCTCCCCGGGGGGGGACTACAATGAGCAGTTCTTC
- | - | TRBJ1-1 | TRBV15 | CATSRAVNTEAFF | TGTGCCACCAGCAGGGCGGTGAACACTGAAGCTTTCTTT
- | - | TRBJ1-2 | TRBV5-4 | CASSYSGNYGYTF | TGTGCCAGCAGCTATTCAGGCAACTATGGCTACACCTTC
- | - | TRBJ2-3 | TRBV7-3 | CASSLIGRDTQYF | TGTGCCAGCAGCTTAATAGGGCGAGATACGCAGTATTTT
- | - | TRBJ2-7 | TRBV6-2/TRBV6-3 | CASSNYWGFYEQYF | TGTGCCAGCAGCAACTACTGGGGATTCTACGAGCAGTACTTC
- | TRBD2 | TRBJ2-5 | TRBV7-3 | CASSPRGARETQYF | TGTGCCAGCAGCCCGCGGGGGGCACGGGAGACCCAGTACTTC